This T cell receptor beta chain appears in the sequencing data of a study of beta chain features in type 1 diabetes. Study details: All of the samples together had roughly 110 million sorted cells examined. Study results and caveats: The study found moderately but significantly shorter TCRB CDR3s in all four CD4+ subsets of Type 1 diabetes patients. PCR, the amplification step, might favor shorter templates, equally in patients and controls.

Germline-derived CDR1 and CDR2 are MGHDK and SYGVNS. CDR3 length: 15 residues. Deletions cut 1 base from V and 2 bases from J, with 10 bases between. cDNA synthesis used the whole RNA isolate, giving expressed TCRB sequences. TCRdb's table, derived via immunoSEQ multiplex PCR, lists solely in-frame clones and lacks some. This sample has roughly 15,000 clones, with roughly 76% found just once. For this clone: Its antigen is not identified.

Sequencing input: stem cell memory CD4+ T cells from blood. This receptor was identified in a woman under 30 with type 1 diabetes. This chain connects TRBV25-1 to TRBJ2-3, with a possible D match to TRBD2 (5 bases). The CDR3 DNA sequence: TGTGCCAGCAGTGAATTACCTCTAGCCACAGATACGCAGTATTTT. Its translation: CASSELPLATDTQYF. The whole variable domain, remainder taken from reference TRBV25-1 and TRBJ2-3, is EADIYQTPRYLVIGTGKKITLECSQTMGHDKMYWYQQDPGMELHLIHYSYGVNSTEKGDLSSESTVSRIRTEHFPLTLESARPSHTSQYLCASSELPLATDTQYFGPGTRLTVL.